This T cell receptor beta chain was sequenced during a study of shared clonotypes between healthy human individuals (dated by TCRdb to about 2020). With respect to the entire study: A couple of women and a few men aged 18 to 49 years were included in the cohort. To estimate repertoire size and how much clonotypes are shared between individuals, the study performed deep sequencing of blood TCR repertoires from five healthy adults. Different laboratories and diverse techniques were used to prepare libraries and sequence TCR repertoires, to increase sequencing depth and limit assay-specific biases. Leukapheresis yielded between about 0.94 and 9.5 billion PBMCs per donor. General conclusions and limits of the study: Because the study included a small number of donors, the genetic and exposure-history diversity represented was limited. Sampling was limited to blood, and TCR repertoires in tissue likely differ from TCR repertoires in blood. Based on pairwise subsampling, the degree of clonotype sharing among donors was expected to be affected by sequencing depth.

TCR CDR3 regions were amplified from genomic DNA by multiplex PCR using the deep immunoSEQ assay. For each cell subset, the extracted genomic DNA was distributed evenly across all wells of several immunoSEQ 96-well plates, and each plate served as one replicate. For unsorted PBMC, each replicate PCR was loaded with approximately 320 ng genomic DNA, equivalent to tens of thousands of T cell genomes. Ten immunoSEQ deep assay plates were used to sequence the unsorted PBMC genomic DNA. Purified libraries were measured with a Qubit 3.0 fluorometer, size-checked on a Bioanalyzer 2100, and measured again with the KAPA Library Quantification kit. Each immunoSEQ 96-well plate was sequenced on its own single-read 150-cycle Illumina NextSeq 550 flow cell. On the authors' methods: The immunoSEQ output contained only junctional sequences without quality scores, so filtering could not match that applied to full-length reads. Sequences were annotated with PyIR, a Python wrapper for IgBLAST v1.9, using IMGT germline references to assign V/J genes and CDR3. Reads with weak V/J assignments (E-value above 1e-6), missing CDR3, stop codons, out-of-frame junctions, or ambiguous translated residues were removed. V3J clonotypes were defined as sequences sharing the same inferred V gene, J gene, and CDR3 amino acid sequence. The percentage overlap between two repertoires was calculated by dividing the number of shared unique clonotypes by the size of the smaller repertoire. Repertoire richness was assessed with RTK rarefaction, the Chao1 estimator, and Recon v2.1 estimates of unobserved clonotypes. This immuneACCESS table, as held by TCRdb, lists in-frame sequences with V and J called but not all clones. Of the missing ones, under half trace to an unresolved V gene in checked studies; the others have no known cause. Clonal size and the V and J genes are those of that table, whereas D and trimming came from the DNA. The sample table holds about 530,000 clones, of which over 60% were seen once. The ten most abundant clones make up approximately 12% of the sample.

This clone was observed at least ten times. Its specific antigen is unknown. No base qualities exist here, and no much larger clone lies one base off it. Donors were healthy HIV-negative adults with no recently reported acute infections or vaccinations. Every donor was a Caucasian adult living in Nashville, Tennessee, USA. For unsorted samples, 75 million to 100 million PBMCs were counted and genomic DNA was extracted with the QIAamp DNA Blood Mini kit. After blood collection by leukapheresis, PBMCs were isolated using Ficoll-Histopaque density gradient centrifugation and then cryopreserved in the vapor phase of liquid nitrogen. Sequenced sample: PBMCs. This TCR came from a woman between 40 and 50 years old in good health. Some clones in this sample may be carry-over from other donors' samples.

The CDR3 reads CASSARTGRGGLAGNTIYF. The DNA reads as follows: TGTGCCAGCAGCGCGCGGACGGGGCGAGGAGGTTTGGCTGGAAACACCATATATTTT. The sequence links TRBV9 to TRBJ1-3; tentative D gene TRBD1, with 5 bases matching. V and J are truncated by 3 bases and 2 bases respectively, leaving an intervening sequence of 24 bases. The CDR3 starts with the cysteine, ends with the phenylalanine, and has 19 residues. The entry retains the CDR3 DNA only, 57 bases that are in frame from base 1. Per the germline V gene, SGDLS is the CDR1 and YYNGEE is the CDR2.